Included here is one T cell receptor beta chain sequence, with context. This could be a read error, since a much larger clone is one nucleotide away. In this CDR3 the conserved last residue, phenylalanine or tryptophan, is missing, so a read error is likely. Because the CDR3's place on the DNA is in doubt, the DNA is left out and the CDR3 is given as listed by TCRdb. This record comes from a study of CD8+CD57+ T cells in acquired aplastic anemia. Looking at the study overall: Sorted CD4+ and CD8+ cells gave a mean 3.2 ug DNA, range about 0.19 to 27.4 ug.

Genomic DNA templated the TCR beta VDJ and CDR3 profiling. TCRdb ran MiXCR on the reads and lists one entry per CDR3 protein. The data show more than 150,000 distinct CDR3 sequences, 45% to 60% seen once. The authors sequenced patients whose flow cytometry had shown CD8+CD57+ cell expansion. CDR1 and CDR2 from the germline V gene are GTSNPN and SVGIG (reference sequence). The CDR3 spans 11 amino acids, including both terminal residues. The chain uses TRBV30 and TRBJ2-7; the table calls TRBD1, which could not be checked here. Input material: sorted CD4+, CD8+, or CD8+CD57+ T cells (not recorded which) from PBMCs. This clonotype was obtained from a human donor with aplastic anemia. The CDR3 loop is CAWSAGTASRL.